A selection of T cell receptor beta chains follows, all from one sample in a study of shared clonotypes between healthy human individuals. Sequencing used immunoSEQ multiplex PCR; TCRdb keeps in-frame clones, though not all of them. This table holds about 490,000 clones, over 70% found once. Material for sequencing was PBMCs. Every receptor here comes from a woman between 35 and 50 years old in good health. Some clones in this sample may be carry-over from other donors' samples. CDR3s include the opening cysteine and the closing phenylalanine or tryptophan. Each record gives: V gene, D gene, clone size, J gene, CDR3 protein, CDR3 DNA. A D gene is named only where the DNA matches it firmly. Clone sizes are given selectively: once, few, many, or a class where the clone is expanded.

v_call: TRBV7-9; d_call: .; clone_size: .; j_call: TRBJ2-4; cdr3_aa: CASSRAVGGPKNIQYF; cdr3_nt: TGTGCCAGCAGCCGCGCCGTCGGGGGGCCCAAAAACATTCAGTACTTC
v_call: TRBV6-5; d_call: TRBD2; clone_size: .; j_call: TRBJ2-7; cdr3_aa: CASSYSLAGGSNEQYF; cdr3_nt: TGTGCCAGCAGTTACTCCCTAGCGGGAGGGTCCAACGAGCAGTACTTC
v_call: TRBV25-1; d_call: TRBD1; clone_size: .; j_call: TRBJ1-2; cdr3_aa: CASSEPGTGPTGYTF; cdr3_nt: TGTGCCAGCAGCGAACCCGGGACAGGGCCTACCGGCTACACCTTC
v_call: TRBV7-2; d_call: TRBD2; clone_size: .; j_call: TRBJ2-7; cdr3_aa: CASSVGGLAPSYEQYF; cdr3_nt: TGTGCCAGCAGCGTGGGAGGACTAGCGCCTTCCTACGAGCAGTACTTC
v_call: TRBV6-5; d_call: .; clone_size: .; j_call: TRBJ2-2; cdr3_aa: CASKGGVNTGELFF; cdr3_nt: TGTGCCAGCAAGGGGGGAGTGAACACCGGGGAGCTGTTTTTT
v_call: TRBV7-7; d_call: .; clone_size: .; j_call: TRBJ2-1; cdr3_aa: CASSLSLGPYNEQFF; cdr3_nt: TGTGCTAGCAGCTTAAGTCTAGGACCTTACAATGAGCAGTTCTTC
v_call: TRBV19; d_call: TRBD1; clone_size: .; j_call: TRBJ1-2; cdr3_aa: CASRGGRYYGYTF; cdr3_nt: TGTGCCAGTAGAGGGGGCCGGTACTATGGCTACACCTTC
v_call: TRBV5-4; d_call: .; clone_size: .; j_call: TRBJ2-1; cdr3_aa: CASSSLAEQFF; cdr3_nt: TGTGCCAGCAGCTCTTTAGCGGAGCAGTTCTTC
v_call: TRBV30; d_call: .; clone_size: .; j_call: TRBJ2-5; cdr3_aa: CAWSVRSSADQYF; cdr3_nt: TGTGCCTGGAGTGTACGTAGCTCCGCGGACCAGTACTTC
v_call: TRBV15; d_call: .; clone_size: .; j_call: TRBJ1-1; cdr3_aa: CATSGSGWGTKAFF; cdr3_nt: TGTGCCACCAGCGGCAGTGGATGGGGGACTAAAGCTTTCTTT
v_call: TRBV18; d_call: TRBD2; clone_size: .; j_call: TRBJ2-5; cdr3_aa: CASYGTRGQETQYF; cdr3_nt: TGTGCCAGCTACGGGACTAGGGGCCAAGAGACCCAGTACTTC
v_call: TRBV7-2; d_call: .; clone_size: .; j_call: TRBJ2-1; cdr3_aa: CASSQRWGDEQFF; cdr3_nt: TGTGCCAGCAGCCAAAGGTGGGGAGATGAGCAGTTCTTC
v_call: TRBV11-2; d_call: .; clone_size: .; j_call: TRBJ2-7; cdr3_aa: CASSFLMGEQYF; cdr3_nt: TGTGCCAGCAGCTTTCTGATGGGCGAGCAGTACTTC
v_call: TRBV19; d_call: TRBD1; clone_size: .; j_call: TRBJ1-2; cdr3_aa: CASSYGTEGGYTF; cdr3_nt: TGTGCCAGTAGCTACGGGACAGAAGGTGGCTACACCTTC
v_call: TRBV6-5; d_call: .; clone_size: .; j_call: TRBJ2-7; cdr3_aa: CASSYPGRGEQYF; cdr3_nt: TGTGCCAGCAGTTACCCTGGTCGGGGCGAGCAGTACTTC
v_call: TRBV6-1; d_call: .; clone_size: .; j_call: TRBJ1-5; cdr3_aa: CASSEASGNRNQPQHF; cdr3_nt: TGTGCCAGCAGTGAAGCGTCCGGGAATCGGAATCAGCCCCAGCATTTT
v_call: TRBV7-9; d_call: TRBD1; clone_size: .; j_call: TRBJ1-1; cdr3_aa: CASSLEGTDGSAFF; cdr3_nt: TGTGCCAGCAGCTTAGAGGGGACAGACGGATCGGCTTTCTTT
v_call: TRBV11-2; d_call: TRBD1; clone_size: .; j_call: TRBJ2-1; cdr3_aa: CASSLGTGGNEQFF; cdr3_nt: TGTGCCAGCAGCTTAGGGACAGGGGGAAATGAGCAGTTCTTC
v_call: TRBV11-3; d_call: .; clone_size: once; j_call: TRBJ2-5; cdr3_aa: CASSFTSLETQYF; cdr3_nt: TGTGCCAGCAGCTTTACGTCCCTTGAGACCCAGTACTTC
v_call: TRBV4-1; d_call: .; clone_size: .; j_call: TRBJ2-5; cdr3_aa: CASSPLVPQETQYF; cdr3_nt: TGCGCCAGCAGCCCACTAGTACCACAAGAGACCCAGTACTTC
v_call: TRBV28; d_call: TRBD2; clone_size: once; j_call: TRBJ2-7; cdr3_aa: CASKLAGGPDEQYF; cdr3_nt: TGTGCCAGCAAACTAGCGGGAGGGCCCGACGAGCAGTACTTC
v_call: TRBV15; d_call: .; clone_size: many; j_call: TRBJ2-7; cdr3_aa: CATSRDQGGSYEQYF; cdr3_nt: TGTGCCACCAGCAGAGATCAAGGGGGCTCCTACGAGCAGTACTTC
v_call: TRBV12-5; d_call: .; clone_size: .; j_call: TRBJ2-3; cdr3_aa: CASGLDLSGSTDTQYF; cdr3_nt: TGTGCTAGTGGTTTGGACCTCAGCGGAAGCACAGATACGCAGTATTTT
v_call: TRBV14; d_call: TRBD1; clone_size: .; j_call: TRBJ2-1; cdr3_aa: CASSPFGQGASYNEQFF; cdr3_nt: TGTGCCAGCAGCCCATTTGGACAGGGGGCATCCTACAATGAGCAGTTCTTC
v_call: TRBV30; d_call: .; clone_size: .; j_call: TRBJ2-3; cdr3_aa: CAWSVGDTQYF; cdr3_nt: TGTGCCTGGAGTGTCGGAGATACGCAGTATTTT
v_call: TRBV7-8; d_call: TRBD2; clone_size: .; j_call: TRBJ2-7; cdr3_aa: CASSSGTSGDLYEQYF; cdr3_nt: TGTGCCAGCAGCTCCGGGACTAGCGGGGATCTTTACGAGCAGTACTTC
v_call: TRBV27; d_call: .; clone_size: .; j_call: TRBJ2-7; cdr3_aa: CASSLKSDRYEQYF; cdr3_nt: TGTGCCAGCAGTTTAAAGTCAGACCGCTACGAGCAGTACTTC
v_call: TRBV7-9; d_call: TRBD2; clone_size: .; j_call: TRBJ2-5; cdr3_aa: CASSLAGGETQYF; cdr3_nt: TGTGCCAGCAGCTTAGCGGGAGGGGAGACCCAGTACTTC
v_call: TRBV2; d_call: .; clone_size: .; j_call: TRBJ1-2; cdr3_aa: CASSEHGAQRGYTF; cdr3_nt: TGTGCCAGCAGTGAACACGGGGCCCAGCGGGGCTACACCTTC
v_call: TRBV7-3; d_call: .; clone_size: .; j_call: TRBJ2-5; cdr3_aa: CASSQGGGWETQYF; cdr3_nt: TGTGCCAGCAGCCAAGGGGGAGGCTGGGAGACCCAGTACTTC
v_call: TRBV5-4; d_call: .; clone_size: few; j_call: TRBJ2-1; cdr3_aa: CASSLTSTYNEQFF; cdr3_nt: TGTGCCAGCAGCTTGACTAGTACCTACAATGAGCAGTTCTTC
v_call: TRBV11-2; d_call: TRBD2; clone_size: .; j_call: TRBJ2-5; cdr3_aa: CASSFGTSGNDGTQYF; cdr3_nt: TGTGCCAGCAGCTTCGGGACTAGCGGGAACGATGGGACCCAGTACTTC
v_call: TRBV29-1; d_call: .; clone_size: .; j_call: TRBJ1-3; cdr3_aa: CSVGTSSGNTIYF; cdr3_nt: TGCAGCGTGGGGACCAGCTCTGGAAACACCATATATTTT
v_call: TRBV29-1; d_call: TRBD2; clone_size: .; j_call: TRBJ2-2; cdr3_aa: CSVEDRNSGSGNTGELFF; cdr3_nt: TGCAGCGTTGAAGATCGGAATAGCGGGAGCGGGAACACCGGGGAGCTGTTTTTT
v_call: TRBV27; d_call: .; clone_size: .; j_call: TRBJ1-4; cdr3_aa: CASSRGTLQNEKLFF; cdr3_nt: TGTGCCAGCAGTCGCGGGACACTCCAAAATGAAAAACTGTTTTTT
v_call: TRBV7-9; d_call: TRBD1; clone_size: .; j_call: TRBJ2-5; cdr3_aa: CASSLGTGDPRDF; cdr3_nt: TGTGCCAGCAGCTTAGGGACAGGGGACCCCCGGGACTTC
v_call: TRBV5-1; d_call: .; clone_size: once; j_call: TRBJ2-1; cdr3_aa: CASSLGTTGEQFF; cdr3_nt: TGCGCCAGCAGCTTGGGGACTACGGGAGAGCAGTTCTTC
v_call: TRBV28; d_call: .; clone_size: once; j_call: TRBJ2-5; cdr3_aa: CASSSTEETQYF; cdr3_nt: TGTGCCAGCAGTTCGACCGAGGAGACCCAGTACTTC
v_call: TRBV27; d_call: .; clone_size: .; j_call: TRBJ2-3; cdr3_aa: CASSDVADTQYF; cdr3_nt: TGTGCCAGCAGTGATGTAGCAGATACGCAGTATTTT
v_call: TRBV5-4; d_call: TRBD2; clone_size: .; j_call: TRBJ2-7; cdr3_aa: CASSRGGFREQYF; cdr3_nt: TGTGCCAGCAGCCGCGGGGGATTTAGGGAGCAGTACTTC
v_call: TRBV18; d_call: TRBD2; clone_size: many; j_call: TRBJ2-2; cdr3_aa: CASSLLAANTGELFF; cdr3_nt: TGTGCCAGCTCATTACTAGCGGCTAACACCGGGGAGCTGTTTTTT
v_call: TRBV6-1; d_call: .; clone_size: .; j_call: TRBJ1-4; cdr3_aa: CASSLRDEKLFF; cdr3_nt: TGTGCCAGCAGTTTGAGAGATGAAAAACTGTTTTTT
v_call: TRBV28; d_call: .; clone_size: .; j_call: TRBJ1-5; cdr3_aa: CASSYSADQPQHF; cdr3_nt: TGTGCCAGCAGTTACAGCGCCGATCAGCCCCAGCATTTT
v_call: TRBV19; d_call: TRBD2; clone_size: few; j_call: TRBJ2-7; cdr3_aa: CASSIGASGTYEQYF; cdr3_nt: TGTGCCAGTAGTATCGGGGCTAGCGGGACCTACGAGCAGTACTTC
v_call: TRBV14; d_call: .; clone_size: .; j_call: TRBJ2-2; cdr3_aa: CASSSARTGELFF; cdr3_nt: TGTGCCAGCAGTAGCGCCCGCACCGGGGAGCTGTTTTTT
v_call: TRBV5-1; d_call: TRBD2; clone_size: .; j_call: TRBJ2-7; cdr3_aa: CASSLQREREQYF; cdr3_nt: TGCGCCAGCAGCTTGCAGCGGGAGAGGGAGCAGTACTTC
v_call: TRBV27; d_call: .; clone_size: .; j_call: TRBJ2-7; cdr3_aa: CASSLRGYEQYF; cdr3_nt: TGTGCCAGCAGTTTAAGGGGTTACGAGCAGTACTTC
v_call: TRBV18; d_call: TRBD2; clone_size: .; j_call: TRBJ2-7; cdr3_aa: CASSPSGLVAYEQYF; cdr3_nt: TGTGCCAGCTCACCGTCGGGACTAGTTGCCTACGAGCAGTACTTC
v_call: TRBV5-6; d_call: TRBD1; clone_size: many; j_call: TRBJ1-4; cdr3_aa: CASSTDRGIREKLFF; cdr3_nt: TGTGCCAGCAGCACGGACAGGGGAATTCGTGAAAAACTGTTTTTT
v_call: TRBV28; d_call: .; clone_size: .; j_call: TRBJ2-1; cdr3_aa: CASTRDGNEQFF; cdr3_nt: TGTGCCAGCACCAGGGACGGGAATGAGCAGTTCTTC
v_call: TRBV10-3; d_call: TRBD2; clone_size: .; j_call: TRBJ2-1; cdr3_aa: CAISRTSGTHNEQFF; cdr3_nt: TGTGCCATCAGCAGGACTAGCGGGACCCACAATGAGCAGTTCTTC
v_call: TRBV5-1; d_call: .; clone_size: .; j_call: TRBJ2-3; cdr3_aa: CASSLTDPTDTQYF; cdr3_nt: TGCGCCAGCAGCTTGACAGATCCCACAGATACGCAGTATTTT
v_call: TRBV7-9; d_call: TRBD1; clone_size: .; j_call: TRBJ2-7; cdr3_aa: CASSFSTGKEQYF; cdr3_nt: TGTGCCAGCAGCTTCTCGACAGGGAAGGAGCAGTACTTC
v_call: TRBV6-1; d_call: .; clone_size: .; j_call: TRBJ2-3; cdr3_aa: CASSESGGLTGHTQYF; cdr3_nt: TGTGCCAGCAGTGAATCAGGCGGCCTAACGGGGCATACGCAGTATTTT
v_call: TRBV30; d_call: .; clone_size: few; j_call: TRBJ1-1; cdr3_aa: CAWTNRVTRTEAFF; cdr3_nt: TGTGCCTGGACCAACAGGGTGACTCGGACTGAAGCTTTCTTT
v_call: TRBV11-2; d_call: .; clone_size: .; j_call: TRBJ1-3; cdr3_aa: CASSLKPGTSGNTIYF; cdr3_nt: TGTGCCAGCAGCCTCAAGCCAGGAACCTCTGGAAACACCATATATTTT
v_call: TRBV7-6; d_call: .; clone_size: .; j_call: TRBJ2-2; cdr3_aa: CASSPARGTGELFF; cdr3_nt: TGTGCCAGCAGCCCGGCGAGGGGGACCGGGGAGCTGTTTTTT
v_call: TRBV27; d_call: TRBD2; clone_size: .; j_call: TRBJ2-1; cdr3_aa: CASSPTGLARLNEQFF; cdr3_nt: TGTGCCAGCAGTCCCACGGGACTAGCGCGCCTCAATGAGCAGTTCTTC
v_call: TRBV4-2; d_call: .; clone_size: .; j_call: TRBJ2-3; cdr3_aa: CASSQVISGFTDTQYF; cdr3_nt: TGTGCCAGCAGCCAAGTCATCAGCGGCTTCACAGATACGCAGTATTTT
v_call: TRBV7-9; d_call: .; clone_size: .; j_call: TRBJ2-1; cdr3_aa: CASSLDVDEQFF; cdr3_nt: TGTGCCAGCAGCTTAGACGTGGATGAGCAGTTCTTC